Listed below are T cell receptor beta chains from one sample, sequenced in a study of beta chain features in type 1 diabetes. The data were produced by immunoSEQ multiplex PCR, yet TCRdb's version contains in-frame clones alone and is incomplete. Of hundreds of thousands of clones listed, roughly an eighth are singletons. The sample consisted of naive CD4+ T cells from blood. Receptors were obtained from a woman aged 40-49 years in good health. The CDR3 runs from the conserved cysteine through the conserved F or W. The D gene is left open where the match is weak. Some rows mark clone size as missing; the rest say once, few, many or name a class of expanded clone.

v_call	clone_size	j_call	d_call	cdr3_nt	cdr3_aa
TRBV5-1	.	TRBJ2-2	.	TGCGCCAGCAGCGCGGAAGGAGCCGGGGAGCTGTTTTTT	CASSAEGAGELFF
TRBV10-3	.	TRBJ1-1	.	TGTGCCATCAGTGAGTCGTTCAGGCGGGAGAACACTGAAGCTTTCTTT	CAISESFRRENTEAFF
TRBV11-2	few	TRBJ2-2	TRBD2	TGTGCCAGCAGCTTAGTTCCCCTAGCGGGGGGGACGAACACCGGGGAGCTGTTTTTT	CASSLVPLAGGTNTGELFF
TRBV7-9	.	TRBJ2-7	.	TGTGCCAGCAGCTTAGCGTTGGCAGTCTACGAGCAGTACTTC	CASSLALAVYEQYF
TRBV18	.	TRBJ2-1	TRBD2	TGTGCCAGCTCACCGGTAGCGGGGACCTACAATGAGCAGTTCTTC	CASSPVAGTYNEQFF
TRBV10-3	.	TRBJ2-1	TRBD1	TGTGCCATCAGCCCGGGACAGGGCTTCGATGAGCAGTTCTTC	CAISPGQGFDEQFF
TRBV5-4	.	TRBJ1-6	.	TGTGCCAGCAGCCATGGACTTCAGAGTTCACCCCTCCACTTT	CASSHGLQSSPLHF
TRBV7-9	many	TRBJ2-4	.	TGTGCCAGCAGCCTAGGCCGGGGTGGAAACATTCAGTACTTC	CASSLGRGGNIQYF
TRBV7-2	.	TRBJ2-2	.	TGTGCCAGCAGCCGCAACAGGGACACCGGGGAGCTGTTTTTT	CASSRNRDTGELFF
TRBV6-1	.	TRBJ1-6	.	TGTGCCAGCAGTGAAGCGGGGGGGGATTCACCCCTCCACTTT	CASSEAGGDSPLHF
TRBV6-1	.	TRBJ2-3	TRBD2	TGTGCCAGCAGTGCCGGCGGGGGGGCCCTTGGGGCAGATACGCAGTATTTT	CASSAGGGALGADTQYF
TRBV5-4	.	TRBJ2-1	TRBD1	TGTGCCAGCAGCCCACCCCTCCGGGACAGGGGCAGGGGGCGCAGGGATGAGCAGTTCTTC	CASSPPLRDRGRGRRDEQFF
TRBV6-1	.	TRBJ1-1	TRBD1	TGTGCCAGCAGTGAAGACGGGACAGGGGAAGCTTTCTTT	CASSEDGTGEAFF
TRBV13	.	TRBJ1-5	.	TGTGCCAGCAGCTTGGGCCAAACTAATCAGCCCCAGCATTTT	CASSLGQTNQPQHF
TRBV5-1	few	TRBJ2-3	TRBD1	TGCGCCAGCAGCTTGGCGGACAGGGTCGGTACGCAGTATTTT	CASSLADRVGTQYF
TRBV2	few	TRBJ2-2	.	TGTGCCAGCAGTCTTAGCGCCATGCCCCGAACCGGGGAGCTGTTTTTT	CASSLSAMPRTGELFF
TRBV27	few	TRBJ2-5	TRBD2	TGTGCCAGCAGTTGGAAGTTTCGGATCGGGCTAGCGGGGGAACAAGAGACCCAGTACTTC	CASSWKFRIGLAGEQETQYF
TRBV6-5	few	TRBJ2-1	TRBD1	TGTGCCAGCAGTTCGAAGTACAGGGGCCACATGAATGAGCAGTTCTTC	CASSSKYRGHMNEQFF
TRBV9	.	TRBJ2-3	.	TGTGCCAGCAGTGCCGACAGTTACACAGATACGCAGTATTTT	CASSADSYTDTQYF
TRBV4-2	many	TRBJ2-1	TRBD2	TGTGCCAGCAGCCCTAGGGAGGGTATATTGGATGAGCAGTTCTTC	CASSPREGILDEQFF
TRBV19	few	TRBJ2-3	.	TGTGCCAGTAGTATCAAGACAGGGCGGGGAGATACGCAGTATTTT	CASSIKTGRGDTQYF
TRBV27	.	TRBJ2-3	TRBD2	TGTGCCAGCAGTTCCTCGGGGGGGCCACGGGCGCAGTATTTT	CASSSSGGPRAQYF
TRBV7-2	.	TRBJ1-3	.	TGTGCCAGCAGCTCAGGACAGCCCAGAGCCTCTGGAAACACCATATATTTT	CASSSGQPRASGNTIYF
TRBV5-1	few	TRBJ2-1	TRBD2	TGCGCCAGCAGCTCGGCGGGGGGGAAGAATGAGCAGTTCTTC	CASSSAGGKNEQFF
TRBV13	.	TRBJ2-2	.	TGTGCCAGCAGCTCGGGGTTACTGGGCACCGGGGAGCTGTTTTTT	CASSSGLLGTGELFF
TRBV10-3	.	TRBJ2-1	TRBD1	TGTGCCATCAGTTCTGTGACAGGGGAACCTATGAATGAGCAGTTCTTC	CAISSVTGEPMNEQFF
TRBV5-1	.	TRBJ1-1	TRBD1	TGCGCCAGCAGCTCCGGGACAGTGGGCACTGAAGCTTTCTTT	CASSSGTVGTEAFF
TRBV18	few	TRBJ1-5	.	TGTGCCAGCTCACCGTTGGACGCGAGCAGGGGCAGTGGTCAGCCCCAGCATTTT	CASSPLDASRGSGQPQHF
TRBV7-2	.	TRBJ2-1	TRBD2	TGTGCCAGCAGCATGGGACTAGATATCGACAATGAGCAGTTCTTC	CASSMGLDIDNEQFF
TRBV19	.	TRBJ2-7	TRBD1	TGTGCCAGCCGGGACAGGGCGCGATCCGCCTACGAGCAGTACTTC	CASRDRARSAYEQYF
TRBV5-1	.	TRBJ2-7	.	TGCGCCAGCCGAAAGGACAGCAGTTCCTACGAGCAGTACTTC	CASRKDSSSYEQYF
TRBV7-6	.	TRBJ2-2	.	TGTGCCAGCAGCTTAGCCGCTACTAGCTCCGGGGAGCTGTTTTTT	CASSLAATSSGELFF
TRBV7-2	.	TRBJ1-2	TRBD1	TGTGCCAGCAGCTTTGACGGGACAGGCCGGGGCTATGGCTACACCTTC	CASSFDGTGRGYGYTF
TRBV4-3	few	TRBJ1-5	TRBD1	TGCGCCAGCAACCGGGACAGTTTTAATCAGCCCCAGCATTTT	CASNRDSFNQPQHF
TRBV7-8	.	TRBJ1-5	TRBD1	TGTGCCAGCAGCAAAGCCCTGGACAGGGGGACCGCGGGGCCCCAGCATTTT	CASSKALDRGTAGPQHF
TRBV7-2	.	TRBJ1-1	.	TGTGCCAGCAGACCTGACACGAACACTGAAGCTTTCTTT	CASRPDTNTEAFF
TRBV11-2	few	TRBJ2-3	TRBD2	TGTGCCAGCAGCTTACGACTAGCGGGGACAGATACGCAGTATTTT	CASSLRLAGTDTQYF
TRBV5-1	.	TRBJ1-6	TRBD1	TGCGCCAGCAGCTTCGAAACAGGGGGCCATTCACCCCTCCACTTT	CASSFETGGHSPLHF
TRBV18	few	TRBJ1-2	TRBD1	TGTGCCAGCCCACATTTGGACAGGGGGAATAACTATGGCTACACCTTC	CASPHLDRGNNYGYTF
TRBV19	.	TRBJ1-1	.	TGTGCCAGTAGTACGGGACAAATTAACACTGAAGCTTTCTTT	CASSTGQINTEAFF
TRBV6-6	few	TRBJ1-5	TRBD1	TGTGCCAGCAACCCGACAGGGGGAAGCAATCAGCCCCAGCATTTT	CASNPTGGSNQPQHF
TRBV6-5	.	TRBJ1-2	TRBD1	TGTGCCAGCAGGAGAGACAGGGACTATGGCTACACCTTC	CASRRDRDYGYTF
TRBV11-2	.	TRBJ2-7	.	TGTGCCAGCAGTGCAGGACAGTACGAGCAGTACTTC	CASSAGQYEQYF
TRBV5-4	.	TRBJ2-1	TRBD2	TGTGCCAGCAGACTAGGAACGGGGGGGCCCTCCTACAATGAGGGGTTCTTC	CASRLGTGGPSYNEGFF
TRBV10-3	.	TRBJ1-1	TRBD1	TGTGCCATCAGGACGACAGGGGAGATGGCTTTCTTT	CAIRTTGEMAFF
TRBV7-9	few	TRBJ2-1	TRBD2	TGTGCCAGCAGCCTTCAGCGGGGGGGCTCCTACAATGAGCAGTTCTTC	CASSLQRGGSYNEQFF
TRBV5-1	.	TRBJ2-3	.	TGCGCCAGCAGCTTGAGGGGGACTAACACAGATACGCAGTATTTT	CASSLRGTNTDTQYF